This TCR beta chain was identified during a study of CD8+ T cells in alopecia areata. Across the whole study: Patients took tofacitinib for 6 to 18 months, followed by 6 drug-free months.

The treatment denotes: oral pan-JAK inhibitor, 5-10 mg twice daily. V lost 4 bases to trimming and J lost 4 bases, with 22 bases between them. CDR1 LGHNA and CDR2 YNFKEQ come from the germline V gene. This CDR3 contains 17 residues. Comments on this clone: The target antigen is unknown.

Once RNA had been extracted, it was reverse transcribed into cDNA to act as the sequencing template. Assay: immunoSEQ multiplex PCR; the TCRdb copy retains only in-frame clones and omits some. The table has 200,000 to 250,000 clones, under 75% seen once. Regarding the study as a whole: Whereas mice showed it more clearly, TCR sharing across patients was murkier, possibly because of HLA. For patients receiving tofacitinib, scalp clonality and expanded CD8+ clones among the top 100 significantly decreased.

The material was CD4+ T cells sorted from blood, obtained at week 4, from a patient treated with tofacitinib. The source is a human donor with alopecia areata. The genes are TRBV4-2 and TRBJ1-1, with D possibly TRBD1 on 5 matching bases. The CDR3 sequence: CASSRSRGEGAITEAFF. CDR3 sequence (DNA): TGTGCCAGCAGCCGCTCCCGGGGGGAGGGAGCCATCACTGAAGCTTTCTTT.